The 3 T cell receptor beta chains reported below all come from one sample, sequenced in a study of technical replicates of blood from several donors. Method: immunoSEQ multiplex PCR; TCRdb's copy keeps in-frame clones and lacks some. The data hold roughly 66,000 clones, with more than 75% observed a single time. Sequencing was done on a sample of PBMCs. These receptors originate from a human donor in good health. Some clones in this sample may be carry-over from other donors' samples.

V gene TRBV7-9 combines with J gene TRBJ1-4; TRBD1 agrees at 8 bases. Germline lookup yields CDR1 SEHNR and CDR2 FQNEAQ (reference sequence). This CDR3 has 14 amino acids. The junction had 8 bases not matched to a gene; V was cut back by 9 bases and J by 5 bases. The CDR3 bases are TGTGCCAGTATCGCGGACAGGGAAAATGAAAAACTGTTTTTT. This gives the protein CASIADRENEKLFF.

For the CDR3, the DNA is TGTGCCAGCAGCGGCGGGGACCACACCGGGGAGCTGTTTTTT. Translation gives CASSGGDHTGELFF. The chain links TRBV6-1 to TRBJ2-2, with a possible D match to TRBD2 (6 bases). In germline, CDR1 is MNHNS, CDR2 SASEGT. The CDR3 is made up of 14 amino acids. Between the trimmed V and J ends, which lost 6 bases and 3 bases, there was a span of 11 bases.

J is TRBJ2-5 and V is TRBV2; TRBD2 matches 16 bases. From germline, CDR1 is SNHLY and CDR2 FYNNEI. The CDR3 is made up of 16 amino acids. The trim removed 7 bases at V and 4 bases at J, leaving 6 bases unmatched. The CDR3 DNA reads as TGTGCCAGCATGGGACTAGCGGGGGGGCCACGAGAGACCCAGTACTTC. Amino acids: CASMGLAGGPRETQYF.